These T cell receptor beta chains were read from a single sample in a study of long-term antiretroviral therapy in people with HIV. Method: immunoSEQ multiplex PCR; TCRdb's copy keeps in-frame clones and lacks some. The sample yields about 20,000 clones, 76% seen once. The material sequenced was unsorted PBMCs, taken around 2.4 years before starting antiretroviral therapy. Receptors originate from a woman aged 45-65 years with HIV. CDR3s include the opening cysteine and the closing phenylalanine or tryptophan. The order of the fields is V gene, J gene, clone size, CDR3 length, D gene, CDR3 DNA, CDR3 protein. The D gene is left open where the match is weak. Clone size is stated in some rows and not others, as once, few, many or a class when expanded.

TRBV30,TRBJ1-2,-,11,-,TGTGCCTGGCACGGTTTCTATGGCTACACCTTC,CAWHGFYGYTF
TRBV18,TRBJ1-1,-,14,-,TGTGCCAGCTCAGCCATGTCAGGCGGAACTGAAGCTTTCTTT,CASSAMSGGTEAFF
TRBV19,TRBJ1-5,-,14,-,TGTGCCAGTAGTCTTATACAGGGTCGGCAGCCCCAGCATTTT,CASSLIQGRQPQHF
TRBV18,TRBJ1-3,-,16,-,TGTGCCAGCTCACCCGGGACGGTCGTCTCTGGAAACACCATATATTTT,CASSPGTVVSGNTIYF
TRBV9,TRBJ2-7,-,13,TRBD1,TGTGCCAGCAGCGCTCAGGGGGCCTACGAGCAGTACTTC,CASSAQGAYEQYF
TRBV7-3,TRBJ2-2,-,15,-,TGTGCCAGCAGCTTAAACTCCGGGGTCACCGGGGAGCTGTTTTTT,CASSLNSGVTGELFF
TRBV5-1,TRBJ2-1,-,15,-,TGCGCCAGCAGCCCCGAGGGAGGCTCCTACAATGAGCAGTTCTTC,CASSPEGGSYNEQFF
TRBV11-2,TRBJ1-1,-,15,-,TGTGCCAGCAGACAGAACCTTCCGGCGAACACTGAAGCTTTCTTT,CASRQNLPANTEAFF
TRBV9,TRBJ2-7,-,16,-,TGTGCCAGCAGCGTAGCGGGGGGGACAGGGCTCGACGAGCAGTACTTC,CASSVAGGTGLDEQYF
TRBV7-8,TRBJ2-1,-,16,-,TGTGCCAGCAGCTTAGAAGGGGTGAAGGGCGTGGATGAGCAGTTCTTC,CASSLEGVKGVDEQFF
TRBV19,TRBJ2-5,-,15,-,TGTGCCAGTAGTATAGCCGGACGGCCCGGGGAGACCCAGTACTTC,CASSIAGRPGETQYF
TRBV13,TRBJ1-3,-,14,-,TGTGCCAGCAGCGCTAAGGACATCGGAAACACCATATATTTT,CASSAKDIGNTIYF
TRBV7-9,TRBJ1-4,-,14,-,TGTGCCAGCAGCTTTGGGGTTATCCCCGGAAAACTGTTTTTT,CASSFGVIPGKLFF
TRBV11-3,TRBJ2-5,-,15,TRBD1,TGTGCCAGCAGCCCAGGGACAGATGTAGGAGAGACCCAGTACTTC,CASSPGTDVGETQYF
TRBV5-1,TRBJ2-5,-,18,TRBD2,TGCGCCAGCAGCTTAGGGACTAGCGGGGGCTCTAACCCGGAGACCCAGTACTTC,CASSLGTSGGSNPETQYF
TRBV7-7,TRBJ2-1,-,15,TRBD1,TGTGCCAGCAGCTTGGACAGGGGGCGCCACAATGAGCAGTTCTTC,CASSLDRGRHNEQFF
TRBV29-1,TRBJ2-2,once,12,-,TGCAGCGTTCTGGACTTATCCGGGGAGCTGTTTTTT,CSVLDLSGELFF
TRBV5-5,TRBJ1-5,few,15,TRBD1,TGTGCCAGCAGCATGGACAGGGGGCTAAGACAGCCCCAGCATTTT,CASSMDRGLRQPQHF
TRBV11-2,TRBJ2-7,few,15,-,TGTGCCAGCAGCTTAGAGGCAGGATTTAGCTACGAGCAGTACTTC,CASSLEAGFSYEQYF
TRBV15,TRBJ1-1,-,14,-,TGTGCCACCAGCAGCCCCCGGGGTGTCACTGAAGCTTTCTTT,CATSSPRGVTEAFF
TRBV5-1,TRBJ2-1,-,16,TRBD2,TGCGCCAGCAGCTATAGACTAGCGGGGCTGGGGGATGAGCAGTTCTTC,CASSYRLAGLGDEQFF
TRBV19,TRBJ1-2,-,15,-,TGTGCCAGTAGTACGGGACATCTACTTAACTATGGCTACACCTTC,CASSTGHLLNYGYTF
TRBV7-6,TRBJ1-6,many,15,TRBD1,TGTGCCAGCAGCCCCGGGACAGGGACAAATTCACCCCTCCACTTT,CASSPGTGTNSPLHF
TRBV5-5,TRBJ2-1,-,18,TRBD2,TGTGCCAGCAGCTTGGATGCGCGGGGGTACAGCTCCTACAATGAGCAGTTCTTC,CASSLDARGYSSYNEQFF
TRBV19,TRBJ1-2,-,14,-,TGTGCCAGTAAGTCGTCAACTCGGCTCTATGGCTACACCTTC,CASKSSTRLYGYTF
TRBV4-1,TRBJ2-3,-,15,TRBD1,TGCGCCAGCAGGGTTTCAGACAGGGAGCTTGATACGCAGTATTTT,CASRVSDRELDTQYF
TRBV7-9,TRBJ1-5,-,15,TRBD1,TGTGCCAGCAGCTTAGCACAGGGGGACAATCAGCCCCAGCATTTT,CASSLAQGDNQPQHF
TRBV6-5,TRBJ1-2,-,12,TRBD1,TGTGCCAGCACTGGGACAGGCGATGGCTACACCTTC,CASTGTGDGYTF
TRBV4-1,TRBJ2-5,-,13,TRBD2,TGCGCCAGCAGCCGCCCCGGGGGGGAGACCCAGTACTTC,CASSRPGGETQYF
TRBV4-1,TRBJ2-7,-,16,-,TGCGCCAGCAGCCAAGGGGAGCTTCTTGGAGGTGGCGAGCAGTACTTC,CASSQGELLGGGEQYF
TRBV10-2,TRBJ1-5,-,15,TRBD1,TGCGCCAGCAGTGTTACCGGACAGGGTAATCAGCCCCAGCATTTT,CASSVTGQGNQPQHF
TRBV2,TRBJ2-5,once,15,TRBD1,TGTGCCAGCAGTGGGACAGGGGGACTTCAAGAGACCCAGTACTTC,CASSGTGGLQETQYF
TRBV13,TRBJ2-6,-,18,-,TGTGCCAGCAGCTTACTCCCCCCCCCGCCGAGCGGGGCCAACGTCCTGACTTTC,CASSLLPPPPSGANVLTF
TRBV19,TRBJ1-6,few,15,TRBD1,TGTGCCAGTAGTATAGAACAGGGGAATAATTCACCCCTCCACTTT,CASSIEQGNNSPLHF
TRBV9,TRBJ2-5,-,16,TRBD2,TGTGCCAGCAGCCTTAGTGAGGGAGGGGTAGGAGAGACCCAGTACTTC,CASSLSEGGVGETQYF
TRBV9,TRBJ2-1,-,14,TRBD2,TGTGCCAGCAGAGGGACTAGCGGGGCCCGGGAGCAGTTCTTC,CASRGTSGAREQFF
TRBV5-1,TRBJ1-1,-,15,-,TGCGCCAGCAGCCCGCAGCCCCAACCGTACACTGAAGCTTTCTTT,CASSPQPQPYTEAFF
TRBV19,TRBJ1-1,few,13,-,TGTGCCAGTGAGCCCAGAGAGAACACTGAAGCTTTCTTT,CASEPRENTEAFF
TRBV5-1,TRBJ1-4,-,14,TRBD1,TGCGCCAGCAGCTTGTCAGGGGGCGATGAAAAACTGTTTTTT,CASSLSGGDEKLFF
TRBV19,TRBJ1-2,-,14,-,TGTGCCAGTAGTATACGGGGGGTCGGCTATGGCTACACCTTC,CASSIRGVGYGYTF
TRBV19,TRBJ1-2,-,14,TRBD1,TGTGCCAGTTGGTCAGGGGGAAGGAACTATGGCTACACCTTC,CASWSGGRNYGYTF
TRBV7-8,TRBJ1-2,-,16,-,TGTGCCAGCAGCTTAGCGGTGGCACGTCAAACCTATGGCTACACCTTC,CASSLAVARQTYGYTF
TRBV10-3,TRBJ2-5,medium-sized,15,-,TGTGCCATCAGCCGGGACCGCCACCCTACGGAGACCCAGTACTTC,CAISRDRHPTETQYF
TRBV25-1,TRBJ2-5,-,17,TRBD2,TGTGCCAGCAGTCGGGCGGGACTAGCGGGGGGGAGAGAGACCCAGTACTTC,CASSRAGLAGGRETQYF
TRBV6-5,TRBJ1-2,-,14,TRBD1,TGTGCCAGCAGTCGAGAGGGGGCGTCGGATGGCTACACCTTC,CASSREGASDGYTF
TRBV2,TRBJ1-2,-,12,-,TGTGCCAGCAGTAACAACTACTATGGCTACACCTTC,CASSNNYYGYTF
TRBV5-8,TRBJ1-1,-,15,-,TGTGCCAGCAGCCCTATGACCCACATGAACACTGAAGCTTTCTTT,CASSPMTHMNTEAFF
TRBV18,TRBJ1-5,-,15,-,TGTGCCAGCTCACCGGACCGTTATAGCAATCAGCCCCAGCATTTT,CASSPDRYSNQPQHF
TRBV19,TRBJ1-2,-,15,-,TGTGCCAGTACCACAGCCCTGCATTACCGCTATGGCTACACCTTC,CASTTALHYRYGYTF
TRBV7-2,TRBJ1-2,-,16,TRBD1,TGTGCCAGCAGCTTAACGTCAACAGGGGGCCGGGGGGGCTACACCTTC,CASSLTSTGGRGGYTF
TRBV29-1,TRBJ1-3,-,16,-,TGCAGCGTTGGAGTGCTAGATGGCCAGTCTGGAAACACCATATATTTT,CSVGVLDGQSGNTIYF
TRBV7-2,TRBJ1-3,-,16,-,TGTGCCAGCAGCTTACACGACAGCTTCTCTGGAAACACCATATATTTT,CASSLHDSFSGNTIYF
TRBV5-8,TRBJ1-3,-,15,TRBD1,TGTGCCAGCAGCTTACAGGGGGCGGGTGGAAACACCATATATTTT,CASSLQGAGGNTIYF
TRBV7-8,TRBJ1-2,-,17,TRBD1,TGTGCCAGCAGCTTAGCCCCCGGGACAGGGCCCAACTATGGCTACACCTTC,CASSLAPGTGPNYGYTF
TRBV6-5,TRBJ1-1,-,14,-,TGTGCCAGCAGTTATCGCGGCAGGGTCACTGAAGCTTTCTTT,CASSYRGRVTEAFF
TRBV5-1,TRBJ1-1,-,15,TRBD1,TGCGCCAGCAGCTTGGGGCGGCAGGGGGGCACTGAAGCTTTCTTT,CASSLGRQGGTEAFF
TRBV10-2,TRBJ1-2,-,12,-,TGCGCCACCGAGGGGAGTAACTATGGCTACACCTTC,CATEGSNYGYTF
TRBV2,TRBJ1-5,-,15,TRBD1,TGTGCCAGCAGTGGGGACAGGTTTAGCAATCAGCCCCAGCATTTT,CASSGDRFSNQPQHF
TRBV6-6,TRBJ2-3,-,14,TRBD2,TGTGCCACCAGCGGGGCGTTGGATACAGATACGCAGTATTTT,CATSGALDTDTQYF
TRBV10-3,TRBJ1-2,-,19,-,TGTGCCATCAGTGACCTCGGGGGAACAGGGAAGGAGGGGGTCTATGGCTACACCTTC,CAISDLGGTGKEGVYGYTF